These T cell receptor beta chains were read from a single sample in a study of radiation and T cells in renal cell carcinoma. Sequenced by immunoSEQ multiplex PCR; TCRdb stores in-frame clones only, minus some. The data hold some 72,000 clones, with about four fifths observed a single time. Sample: blood, taken from a patient whose treatment included radiotherapy and nephrectomy. These receptors were taken from a man in his sixties with renal cell carcinoma. CDR3s include the opening cysteine and the closing phenylalanine or tryptophan.

j_call v_call cdr3_aa
TRBJ2-5 TRBV5-1 CASSLPQGQETQYF
TRBJ2-5 TRBV28 CASGWPGTGGETQYF
TRBJ2-5 TRBV7-3 CASSLYRGETQYF
TRBJ1-1 TRBV4-2 CASSPDRGRSTEAFF
TRBJ2-7 TRBV18 CASSPGGPYSYEQYF
TRBJ2-3 TRBV5-1 CASSRGSGDTQYF
TRBJ1-5 TRBV4-1 CASSQEGSESQPQHF
TRBJ2-1 TRBV5-6 CASRKRGDAYNEQFF
TRBJ2-7 TRBV28 CASSWTGTGASYEQYF
TRBJ1-3 TRBV6-1 CASTRSLDSGNTIYF
TRBJ2-3 TRBV18 CASSRSGTGATTQYF
TRBJ2-7 TRBV27 CASSRTAIYEQYF
TRBJ2-7 TRBV6-1 CASSGWTGDKDEQYF
TRBJ2-7 TRBV7-6 CASSLGGGGPSTVSYEQYF
TRBJ2-5 TRBV27 CASSFWGETQYF
TRBJ2-5 TRBV7-9 CASSWGETQYF
TRBJ2-2 TRBV10-3 CAIGVGLAGGNTGELFF
TRBJ2-1 TRBV11-2 CASSLVGYNEQFF
TRBJ1-4 TRBV4-1 CASSQEEGTGGLFF
TRBJ2-7 TRBV28 CASRTSGQGISYEQYF
TRBJ1-5 TRBV5-1 CASSRDSGGNQPQHF
TRBJ2-7 TRBV11-2 CASSSVSRALFEQYF
TRBJ1-6 TRBV6-5 CASREGNRSPLHF
TRBJ1-3 TRBV14 CASSQFGRAGNTIYF
TRBJ2-7 TRBV28 CASSDSSYEQYF
TRBJ1-1 TRBV28 CASSPHGSMNTEAFF
TRBJ1-2 TRBV15 CATSRDPGQGYGYTF
. TRBV7-9 CASRPSGAREQYF
TRBJ2-3 TRBV11-3 CASSHGQGGTDTQYF
TRBJ2-1 TRBV30 CAWTKPRPDEQFF
TRBJ2-3 TRBV6-4 CASSVDFTDTQYF
TRBJ1-2 TRBV14 CASSQVSTAAALLYGYTF
TRBJ2-2 TRBV7-6 CASSLNRVGELFF
TRBJ2-3 TRBV5-1 CASSTQAGGSDTQYF
TRBJ2-3 TRBV7-9 CASSLSTSTDTQYF
TRBJ1-1 TRBV25-1 CASSPNGGWEAFF
TRBJ1-5 TRBV4-1 CASSQGATNQPQHF
TRBJ1-4 TRBV7-2 CASSLEGGFEKLFF
TRBJ2-2 TRBV15 CATSRDAGTAITGELFF
TRBJ1-1 TRBV7-9 CASIDLRGAVYAEAFF
TRBJ1-4 TRBV28 CASSFPPTVLGEKLFF
TRBJ1-3 TRBV6-5 CASSSGQGNTIYF
TRBJ1-5 TRBV7-8 CASSLVREGQPQHF
TRBJ2-3 TRBV5-6 CASSFVGPTDTQYF
TRBJ1-1 TRBV7-2 CASSSRGRDTEAFF
TRBJ2-5 TRBV5-1 CASSLGSGFWETQYF
TRBJ1-2 TRBV30 CAWSLGTGGVYGYTF
TRBJ2-5 TRBV7-2 CASSLRGIPQETQYF
TRBJ2-2 TRBV19 CATRLLGEGGTGELFF
TRBJ1-4 TRBV30 CAWSVQGGNEKLFF
TRBJ2-7 TRBV4-3 CASSQDGYEQYF
TRBJ2-5 TRBV5-1 CASSLDVQGGQETQYF
TRBJ2-7 TRBV9 CASSVDIGQSYEQYF
TRBJ2-7 TRBV11-2 CASSSLGDSSYEQYF
TRBJ2-7 TRBV19 CASSTYLTSSTLPYEQYF
TRBJ1-2 TRBV11-1 CASSSVQGWLYGYTF
TRBJ1-5 TRBV18 CASSLDRGQGSNQPQHF